This is a list of T cell receptor beta chains from one sample in a study of blood T cell repertoires in COVID-19. The table came from immunoSEQ multiplex PCR; TCRdb's copy has only in-frame clones and leaves some out. Of approximately 350,000 clones in the sample, around four fifths were seen once. The sequenced sample was PBMCs or T cells enriched from blood (not recorded which). The receptor set was obtained from a woman aged 45-59 years who had recovered from COVID-19. Each CDR3 is given with its conserved first and last residue. The order of the fields is CDR3 DNA, CDR3 protein, D gene, clone size, J gene, V gene. D genes are given only for firm matches. Rows may omit the clone size; those that give it use once, few, many or a size class.

CDR3nt: TGCGCCAGCAGCTTGGGTACTGTGGATACGCAGTATTTT
CDR3aa: CASSLGTVDTQYF
d_gene: NA
abundance: NA
j_gene: TRBJ2-3
v_gene: TRBV5-1

CDR3nt: TGTGCCAGCAGCTTAGGATCAGGGGGTAGAGAGACCCAGTACTTC
CDR3aa: CASSLGSGGRETQYF
d_gene: TRBD1
abundance: once
j_gene: TRBJ2-5
v_gene: TRBV7-2

CDR3nt: TGTGCCAGCAGTGAAGGGGACAGCAATAATTCACCCCTCCACTTT
CDR3aa: CASSEGDSNNSPLHF
d_gene: TRBD1
abundance: NA
j_gene: TRBJ1-6
v_gene: TRBV6-1

CDR3nt: TGTGCCAGTTCAGGAGGGTTAGCTAACTATGGCTACACCTTC
CDR3aa: CASSGGLANYGYTF
d_gene: NA
abundance: NA
j_gene: TRBJ1-2
v_gene: TRBV6-5

CDR3nt: TGTGCCAGCAGCCCAGGGGTGAGAGCTGGAAATTCACCCCTCCACTTT
CDR3aa: CASSPGVRAGNSPLHF
d_gene: NA
abundance: once
j_gene: TRBJ1-6
v_gene: TRBV7-2

CDR3nt: TGTGCCTGGAGTACAGGCGATAATCAGCCCCAGCATTTT
CDR3aa: CAWSTGDNQPQHF
d_gene: NA
abundance: NA
j_gene: TRBJ1-5
v_gene: TRBV30

CDR3nt: TGTGCCGCGGGACTAGCGGGAGAAGAGACCCAGTACTTC
CDR3aa: CAAGLAGEETQYF
d_gene: TRBD2
abundance: NA
j_gene: TRBJ2-5
v_gene: TRBV2

CDR3nt: TGTGCCAGCAGCTCCTCGACAGGGGGCGCTTGGGATGGCTACACCTTC
CDR3aa: CASSSSTGGAWDGYTF
d_gene: TRBD1
abundance: NA
j_gene: TRBJ1-2
v_gene: TRBV7-2

CDR3nt: TGCGCCAGCAGCCAAACTAGCGGACCCTACAATGAGCAGTTCTTC
CDR3aa: CASSQTSGPYNEQFF
d_gene: TRBD2
abundance: NA
j_gene: TRBJ2-1
v_gene: TRBV4-3

CDR3nt: TGTGCCAGCAGTACCTATAGCAATCAGCCCCAGCATTTT
CDR3aa: CASSTYSNQPQHF
d_gene: NA
abundance: few
j_gene: TRBJ1-5
v_gene: TRBV12-3/TRBV12-4

CDR3nt: TGTGCCAGCAGCCGGCGAGGGGGTGGCTACACCTTC
CDR3aa: CASSRRGGGYTF
d_gene: NA
abundance: NA
j_gene: TRBJ1-2
v_gene: TRBV3-1/TRBV3-2

CDR3nt: TGTGCCAGCAGCACAGGGGGGGGCGGCTTTAGTGAGCAGTTCTTC
CDR3aa: CASSTGGGGFSEQFF
d_gene: NA
abundance: NA
j_gene: TRBJ2-1
v_gene: TRBV9

CDR3nt: TGTGCCTGGAGTAAAGGGGACACGAGAGGCTACACCTTC
CDR3aa: CAWSKGDTRGYTF
d_gene: NA
abundance: NA
j_gene: TRBJ1-2
v_gene: TRBV30

CDR3nt: TGTGCCAGCTGGCGGACAGGGGGAAATGAAGCTTTCTTT
CDR3aa: CASWRTGGNEAFF
d_gene: TRBD1
abundance: NA
j_gene: TRBJ1-1
v_gene: TRBV6-5

CDR3nt: TGTGTCAGCAGTGCGCCAGGGGTTCGGGACACTGAAGCTTTCTTT
CDR3aa: CVSSAPGVRDTEAFF
d_gene: NA
abundance: once
j_gene: TRBJ1-1
v_gene: TRBV25-1

CDR3nt: TGCGCCAGCAGCTTAGGGACTTTCTTCCCTGAGCAGTTCTTC
CDR3aa: CASSLGTFFPEQFF
d_gene: NA
abundance: NA
j_gene: TRBJ2-1
v_gene: TRBV5-1

CDR3nt: TGTGCCTGGACAACAGTATCAGAAGCTTTCTTT
CDR3aa: CAWTTVSEAFF
d_gene: NA
abundance: once
j_gene: TRBJ1-1
v_gene: TRBV30

CDR3nt: TGTGCCAGTACCAGTACAGATACGCAGTATTTT
CDR3aa: CASTSTDTQYF
d_gene: NA
abundance: NA
j_gene: TRBJ2-3
v_gene: TRBV11-2

CDR3nt: TGTGCCAGCAGAACCTCGAGGGGGCTTGACACTGAAGCTTTCTTT
CDR3aa: CASRTSRGLDTEAFF
d_gene: TRBD1
abundance: NA
j_gene: TRBJ1-1
v_gene: TRBV25-1

CDR3nt: TGTGCCTGGAGGGGACTAGTCGGAGAGACCCAGTACTTC
CDR3aa: CAWRGLVGETQYF
d_gene: TRBD2
abundance: NA
j_gene: TRBJ2-5
v_gene: TRBV30

CDR3nt: TGTGCCAGCAGCAAAGCTGGGCCCGCCTTTGGAAACACCATATATTTT
CDR3aa: CASSKAGPAFGNTIYF
d_gene: NA
abundance: NA
j_gene: TRBJ1-3
v_gene: TRBV21-1

CDR3nt: TGCAGCGTTGGCAGGGTAGGCTACGAGCAGTACTTC
CDR3aa: CSVGRVGYEQYF
d_gene: NA
abundance: NA
j_gene: TRBJ2-7
v_gene: TRBV29-1

CDR3nt: TGTGCCACCAGCAGACTACAGACTAGCGGGTCCTACAATGAGCAGTTCTTC
CDR3aa: CATSRLQTSGSYNEQFF
d_gene: TRBD2
abundance: NA
j_gene: TRBJ2-1
v_gene: TRBV15

CDR3nt: TGTGCCAGCTCTCCGACTAGCGCGTCCTACAATGAGCAGTTCTTC
CDR3aa: CASSPTSASYNEQFF
d_gene: TRBD2
abundance: NA
j_gene: TRBJ2-1
v_gene: TRBV18

CDR3nt: TGCGCCAGCTCTAAAGAGGGAGGTACTAACTATGGCTACACCTTC
CDR3aa: CASSKEGGTNYGYTF
d_gene: NA
abundance: NA
j_gene: TRBJ1-2
v_gene: TRBV4-1

CDR3nt: TGCGCCAGCAGCTCCACCCCAGGTTTGGACAGGGGGCCTCAAGGCTACACCTTC
CDR3aa: CASSSTPGLDRGPQGYTF
d_gene: TRBD1
abundance: NA
j_gene: TRBJ1-2
v_gene: TRBV5-1

CDR3nt: TGTGCCAGCAGCTTGGAGGGTTCGAACACTGAAGCTTTCTTT
CDR3aa: CASSLEGSNTEAFF
d_gene: NA
abundance: NA
j_gene: TRBJ1-1
v_gene: TRBV7-2

CDR3nt: TGCGCCAGCAGCTTGGCCGAAGGAGGGGGCGGAGCCTACGAGCAGTACTTC
CDR3aa: CASSLAEGGGGAYEQYF
d_gene: NA
abundance: NA
j_gene: TRBJ2-7
v_gene: TRBV5-1

CDR3nt: TGTGCCAGCTCACCGGACAGGACCACTGAAGCTTTCTTT
CDR3aa: CASSPDRTTEAFF
d_gene: TRBD1
abundance: NA
j_gene: TRBJ1-1
v_gene: TRBV18

CDR3nt: TGTGCCAGCAGCACCGACAGGGGGCGGACTGAAGCTTTCTTT
CDR3aa: CASSTDRGRTEAFF
d_gene: TRBD1
abundance: few
j_gene: TRBJ1-1
v_gene: TRBV5-4